The entry below gives a single TCR beta chain sequence along with its context. Its specificity is not known. The record originates from a study of CD8+ T cells in alopecia areata. Study summary: A 6-month off-drug phase came after tofacitinib, which had lasted 6 to 18 months.

The CDR3 runs to 13 residues. Looked up from germline, CDR1 is SNHLY and CDR2 is FYNNEI. Deletions cut 6 bases from V and 3 bases from J, with 8 bases between. RNA, once extracted, was reverse transcribed into cDNA for use as the sequencing template. Libraries were prepared by immunoSEQ multiplex PCR; TCRdb keeps only in-frame clonotypes and omits some of them. There are 120,000 to 150,000 clones in the sample; 45% to 60% occur only once, and 6% to 7% lies in the top ten. Whole-study results and caveats: Normal skin's resident alphabeta T cells are also sequenced in scalp samples.

Peripheral blood, together with lesional scalp punch biopsies, was collected from alopecia areata patients. PBMCs yielded sorted CD4+ and CD8+ T cells. The sample consisted of CD4+ T cells sorted from blood. The chain is built from TRBV2 and TRBJ1-4, with a possible D match to TRBD1 (5 bases). The sequence derives from a human donor with alopecia areata. CDR3 nucleotide sequence: TGTGCCAGCAGCGGGACGGCTAATGAAAAACTGTTTTTT. Translating gives CASSGTANEKLFF.